This T cell receptor beta chain was recovered during a study of beta chain features in type 1 diabetes. As for the study in general: Cell yields, age and gender were similar between patients and healthy donors.

Overall study results and limits: TCRB repertoires of naive, central memory and Treg cells appeared more similar among patients than among healthy donors. Sequencing from cDNA could over-represent high-TCR-expressing cells.

Via the markers CD45RO/CCR7/CD25/CD127/CD95/CD27, stem cell-like memory, regulatory, central memory and naive CD4+ cells were sorted. This clone was seen more than once but under ten times. Its antigen is not identified. Every bit of the isolated RNA underwent reverse transcription, so sequencing read expressed TCRB transcripts. Measured with immunoSEQ multiplex PCR; TCRdb has only the in-frame clones, and not every one. The sample lists approximately 380,000 clones; roughly 16% were seen once. This receptor was obtained from a woman under 30 in good health. The source material was naive CD4+ T cells from blood.

CDR3 loop: CASSLPGGYYEQYF. As DNA, the CDR3 is TGTGCCAGCAGTCTGCCGGGGGGATACTACGAGCAGTACTTC. This chain joins TRBV28 and TRBJ2-7; 7 bases are a match to TRBD2. The junction had 7 bases not matched to a gene; V was cut back by 5 bases and J by 3 bases. This CDR3 spans 14 amino acids. The germline gives CDR1 MDHEN, CDR2 SYDVKM.